The clone carrying this TCR beta chain has just one count. This entry is derived from a study of brain T cells in children with intractable seizures. As to time point: blood from clinic visit 5 months post-surgery; TSC patient then seizure free. Germline V gene sequence: CDR1 LNHDA, CDR2 SQIVND (reference sequence). V lost 5 bases and J 0 bases, leaving 10 bases between the germline ends. The CDR3 has 15 amino acids. Here immunoSEQ multiplex PCR was the method, and the copy in TCRdb shows in-frame clones only, minus some. The sample contains about 320,000 clones, more than 85% of which appear only once.

This TCR derives from a boy in the first two years of life with tuberous sclerosis and intractable seizures. The sample in question was peripheral blood, obtained less than 6 months after surgery. The J gene is TRBJ2-2, the V gene TRBV19; tentatively, D is TRBD1 or TRBD2 (5 bases each). The CDR3 reads CASSPGTSNTGELFF. The CDR3 DNA reads TGTGCCAGTAGTCCAGGGACGTCGAACACCGGGGAGCTGTTTTTT. Full variable domain (outside the CDR3, taken from reference TRBV19 and TRBJ2-2): DGGITQSPKYLFRKEGQNVTLSCEQNLNHDAMYWYRQDPGQGLRLIYYSQIVNDFQKGDIAEGYSVSREKKESFPLTVTSAQKNPTAFYLCASSPGTSNTGELFFGEGSRLTVL.